The 9 T cell receptor beta chains listed next were all sequenced from one sample in a study of tumor-infiltrating lymphocytes in oesophageal squamous cell carcinoma (dated by TCRdb to 2016 to 2017). The library relied on PCR. This sample was sequenced with an Illumina HiSeq 2000. TCRdb passed the public sequencing reads through fastp at Q25 and MiXCR, retaining productive beta sequences. Here each entry gathers all rows of one CDR3 protein and keeps the most common genes and DNA. Here the sample has around 20,000 distinct CDR3 sequences; roughly 42% occur a single time. The top ten constitute 29% of the sample. Specimen: esophageal tumor tissue. The receptors were gathered from a male donor with esophageal squamous cell carcinoma.

This clonotype was observed at least ten times. This sequence joins TRBV13 and TRBJ2-1, with D unclear. V was pared by 6 bases and J by 6 bases, with 12 bases between. This CDR3 spans 13 amino acids. Germline values: CDR1 PRHDT, CDR2 FYEKMQ (reference sequence). CDR3 DNA sequence: TGTGCCAGCAGAATGACATCTCTCAATGAGCAGTTCTTC. It yields the protein CASRMTSLNEQFF.

The rearrangement links TRBV7-4 to TRBJ2-5, with D perhaps TRBD2 (5 bases). The CDR3 is 15 amino acids. Trimming shortened V by 3 bases and J by 4 bases, and 15 bases separated the two germline ends. Germline values: CDR1 SGHVT, CDR2 SQSDAQ. The CDR3 is CASSLYGSLGETQYF. DNA for the CDR3: TGTGCCAGCAGCTTGTATGGGAGCTTGGGAGAGACCCAGTACTTC. The full variable domain, its missing parts supplied by reference TRBV7-4 and TRBJ2-5, is GAGVSQSPRYKVAKRGRDVALRCDSISGHVTLYWYRQTLGQGSEVLTYSQSDAQRDKSGRPSGRFSAERPERSVSTLKIQRTEQGDSAVYLCASSLYGSLGETQYFGPGTRLLVL.

V usage is TRBV14 and J usage is TRBJ2-5; unclear D gene. V lost 1 base and J lost 5, with 8 bases in between. Germline V gene lookup returns CDR1 SGHDN and CDR2 FVKESK. This CDR3 comprises 13 residues. The CDR3, as DNA: TGTGCCAGCAGCCAAGGTGTGGGGGAGACCCAGTACTTC. Translated, it gives CASSQGVGETQYF.

With regard to this clonotype: It may be a read error: a sequence one base away is much more abundant. The chain links TRBV12-5 to TRBJ2-1, with TRBD2 as a possible D gene (6 bases). The closer fit of TRBJ2-7 to the DNA end suggests the J call may be wrong. CDR3 length: 13 amino acids. Germline values: CDR1 LGHNT, CDR2 FRNRAP. DNA for the CDR3: TGTGCTAGTGAATTGGGGGGTAACAATGAGCAGTACTTC. Encoded protein: CASELGGNNEQYF.

The chain uses TRBV7-2 and TRBJ2-7; 7 nucleotides agree with TRBD2. Germline V gene lookup returns CDR1 SGHTA and CDR2 FQGNSA. V shed 1 base, J shed 2 bases, and the junction held 8 bases outside the gene matches. The CDR3 has 16 residues. CDR3 protein: CASSLGQAGLPYEQYF. DNA of the CDR3: TGTGCCAGCAGCTTAGGACAAGCGGGATTACCCTACGAGCAGTACTTC.

V usage is TRBV11-2 and J usage is TRBJ1-1; D perhaps matches TRBD2 (6 bases). The J call is doubtful: the DNA matches TRBJ2-1 better. This CDR3 is built from 14 residues. Germline V gene sequence: CDR1 SGHAT, CDR2 FQNNGV. The CDR3 loop is CASSKGLQSGEQFF. In DNA, the CDR3 is TGTGCCAGCAGCAAGGGACTGCAGAGCGGTGAGCAGTTCTTC.

The chain employs TRBV5-1 and TRBJ1-1; D is unclear. With 3 bases removed from V and 0 bases from J, the gap between germline ends came to 6 bases. This CDR3 spans 13 amino acids. From germline, CDR1 is SGHRS and CDR2 YFSETQ. The CDR3 loop reads CASSSVVNTEAFF. CDR3 nucleotides: TGCGCCAGCAGCTCCGTGGTGAACACTGAAGCTTTCTTT.

This chain joins TRBV7-2 and TRBJ1-1, with unresolved D. The CDR3 extends over 13 amino acids. Germline assignment: CDR1 SGHTA and CDR2 FQGNSA. V shed 5 bases and J shed 2 bases, with 9 bases lying between them. CDR3 nucleotides: TGTGCCAGCAGCCTAACGACAAACACTGAAGCTTTCTTT. Amino acids: CASSLTTNTEAFF.

In nucleotides, the CDR3 is TGTGCTATAAGGAGGACGCCACAAGAGACCCAGTACTTC. This encodes CAIRRTPQETQYF. The gene calls are TRBV7-6 and TRBJ2-5, with TRBD2 as a possible D gene (5 bases). Germline V lookup: CDR1 SGHVS, CDR2 FNYEAQ. This CDR3 is 13 amino acids long.